The 22 T cell receptor beta chains presented below share a single source sample, sequenced in a study of blood T cells in healthy people across ages. The use of a sample-barcoded 5' primer and a J-beta primer mix characterized a second PCR of roughly 6 to 11 cycles. MiXCR, run by TCRdb on the 5' RACE reads, gives a single entry per CDR3 protein. Here the sample spans fewer than 2,000,000 distinct CDR3 sequences, about 32% being singletons. Sequencing was carried out using blood. Receptors were obtained from a woman aged 30 to 39 in good health.

This clonotype was observed a handful of times. This chain connects TRBV20-1 to TRBJ2-7, with 14 positions matching TRBD2. Trimming removed 6 bases from V and 7 bases from J; junction bases left unmatched: 11. The CDR3 has 15 residues. Germline CDR1 reads DFQATT; CDR2 reads SNEGSKA (reference sequence). This CDR3 is CSAILPGLAGDEQYF. The CDR3, as DNA: TGCAGTGCGATCCTCCCGGGACTAGCGGGGGATGAGCAGTACTTC.

This clonotype was detected only a few times. The chain has TRBV11-1 and TRBJ2-5; D is undetermined. Between the trimmed V and J ends, which lost 4 bases and 1 base, there was a span of 10 bases. This CDR3 region has 14 residues. CDR1 is SGHAT and CDR2 is FQDESV in the germline V gene (reference sequence). The CDR3 region has the DNA TGTGCCAGCAGCTCGAGACATCTCCAAGAGACCCAGTACTTC. This gives the protein CASSSRHLQETQYF. The variable domain in full, completed from reference TRBV11-1 and TRBJ2-5, reads EAEVAQSPRYKITEKSQAVAFWCDPISGHATLYWYRQILGQGPELLVQFQDESVVDDSQLPKDRFSAERLKGVDSTLKIQPAELGDSAMYLCASSSRHLQETQYFGPGTRLLVL.

This chain connects TRBV5-1 to TRBJ2-5; 7 bases align to TRBD1. CDR3 size: 14 residues. The J segment lost 3 bases and the V segment lost 2 bases, leaving 4 bases of the junction unmatched. Germline assignment: CDR1 SGHRS and CDR2 YFSETQ. CDR3 in amino acids: CASSFTDRKETQYF. Here the CDR3 DNA reads TGCGCCAGCAGCTTTACGGACAGGAAAGAGACCCAGTACTTC.

The chain uses TRBV28 and TRBJ2-5, with D possibly TRBD1 on 5 matching bases. CDR1 is MDHEN and CDR2 is SYDVKM in the germline V gene. The CDR3 length is 13 residues. V was pared by 6 bases and J by 7 bases, with 15 bases between. This CDR3 reads CASSPDSLGTQYF. In DNA form, the CDR3 reads TGTGCCAGCAGCCCTGACAGCCTAGGGACCCAGTACTTC.

The rearrangement links TRBV12-3 or TRBV12-4 to TRBJ1-4; D call uncertain. V was cut by 3 bases and J by 10 bases, with 12 bases left in between. The CDR3 covers 13 residues. CDR3 bases: TGTGCCAGCAGTTTGGAGACCTCCGGAAAACTGTTTTTT. Its translation is CASSLETSGKLFF.

This chain joins TRBV4-2 and TRBJ2-7; tentative D call: TRBD1 (5 bases). This CDR3 is built from 15 residues. V lost 1 base and J lost 7, with 17 bases in between. Germline assignment: CDR1 LGHNA and CDR2 YNFKEQ. CDR3 DNA sequence: TGTGCCAGCAGCCAAGTCGGTGGGGCTCACCTGGAGCAGTACTTC. Its protein is CASSQVGGAHLEQYF.

This clonotype has ten or more counts. The V call is TRBV6-6, the J call TRBJ2-3; tentatively, D is TRBD2 (5 bases). The germline gives CDR1 MNHNY, CDR2 SVGAGI (reference sequence). The CDR3 covers 12 residues. V was cut by 4 bases and J by 6 bases, with 8 bases left in between. CDR3 nucleotide sequence: TGTGCCAGCAGTTTGCCGGGGGATACGCAGTATTTT. Residues: CASSLPGDTQYF.

J is TRBJ1-1 and V is TRBV3-1; the D is unclear. V was cut by 5 bases and J by 1 base, with 17 bases left in between. Germline assignment: CDR1 LGHDT and CDR2 YNNKEL (reference sequence). The length of the CDR3 is 16 residues. CDR3 bases: TGTGCCAGCAGCTTAAAGGAGGGAATGTGGAACACTGAAGCTTTCTTT. Translation: CASSLKEGMWNTEAFF.

This clonotype was detected a few times. V gene TRBV25-1 combines with J gene TRBJ1-4; possible D gene TRBD1, 6 bases. V was clipped by 5 bases and J by 5 bases, with 18 bases between them. Germline CDR1 is MGHDK and CDR2 is SYGVNS. This CDR3 has 16 amino acids. The CDR3 DNA sequence: TGTGCCAGCAGTCCAACGTGGGGGGCCCACAATGAAAAACTGTTTTTT. Its translation: CASSPTWGAHNEKLFF. Full variable domain (remainder filled in from reference TRBV25-1 and TRBJ1-4): EADIYQTPRYLVIGTGKKITLECSQTMGHDKMYWYQQDPGMELHLIHYSYGVNSTEKGDLSSESTVSRIRTEHFPLTLESARPSHTSQYLCASSPTWGAHNEKLFFGSGTQLSVL.

The chain uses TRBV10-3 and TRBJ2-5, with 7 bases identical to TRBD1. The end of the DNA is better explained by TRBJ2-7, so the J call may be wrong. CDR3 size: 14 residues. The germline CDR1 and CDR2 sequences are ENHRY and SYGVKD. The CDR3 nucleotides read TGTGCCACGGAGACAGGGCCCGATAGGGCCGAGCAGTACTTC. It is translated as CATETGPDRAEQYF.

This sequence joins TRBV5-5 and TRBJ2-3; 9 nucleotides line up with TRBD2. After removal of 1 base from V and 6 bases from J, the junction contained 3 bases not matched to a gene. The CDR3 is 14 residues long. Germline CDR1 is SGHKS and CDR2 is YYEKEE (reference sequence). CDR3 sequence reads: CASSLPSGMDTQYF. The CDR3 coding sequence is TGTGCCAGCAGCTTGCCTAGCGGGATGGATACGCAGTATTTT.

In this sample, this clonotype turned up a few times. CDR3 nucleotide sequence: TGCAGTGCCAGACAACAGGGGTGGCAGCCCCAGCATTTT. Protein sequence: CSARQQGWQPQHF. The chain joins TRBV20-1 to TRBJ1-5; 7 bases agree with TRBD1. Germline CDR1 DFQATT, CDR2 SNEGSKA (reference sequence). The ends lost 6 bases at V and 7 bases at J; junction bases unmatched: 9. CDR3 length: 13 residues.

The genes are TRBV20-1 and TRBJ1-4; the D gene is possibly TRBD1 (6 bases). Trimming shortened V by 3 bases and J by 3 bases, and 11 bases separated the two germline ends. The CDR3 runs 14 residues. CDR1 and CDR2 from the germline V gene are DFQATT and SNEGSKA (reference sequence). CDR3 DNA: TGCAGTGCTAGCCTGTCAGGGGCTAATGAAAAACTGTTTTTT. Its protein is CSASLSGANEKLFF.

This chain uses TRBV30 with TRBJ2-3, with a possible D match to TRBD1 (5 bases). V lost 5 bases, J lost 1 base, and 19 bases lay in between. The CDR3 spans 16 residues. Germline values: CDR1 GTSNPN, CDR2 SVGIG (reference sequence). CDR3 in DNA: TGTGCCTGGGCTAGGGGAAAGGCGTTTGGCACAGATACGCAGTATTTT. Translating gives CAWARGKAFGTDTQYF.

This chain connects TRBV6-6 to TRBJ1-1, with D tentatively TRBD1 (6 bases). CDR3 length equals 13 residues. V was clipped by 6 bases and J by 7 bases, with 15 bases between them. CDR1 and CDR2 from the germline V gene are MNHNY and SVGAGI (reference sequence). The CDR3 spells CASSPRDTYEAFF. The CDR3 coding sequence is TGTGCCAGCAGCCCCCGGGACACCTATGAAGCTTTCTTT.

There are many counts of this clonotype. The chain uses TRBV7-3 and TRBJ2-3; D might be TRBD2 (5 bases). Germline V gives CDR1 SGHTA, CDR2 FQGTGA. With 2 bases removed from V and 0 bases from J, the gap between germline ends came to 9 bases. The CDR3 is made up of 15 amino acids. The CDR3 DNA reads TGTGCCAGCAGCTTAGCCCCGGGGAGCACAGATACGCAGTATTTT. Translation: CASSLAPGSTDTQYF.

This clonotype was seen a few times. The chain is built from TRBV5-1 and TRBJ2-3; TRBD2 matches 13 bases. V lost 5 bases and J lost 6; bases outside the gene matches: 9. In germline, CDR1 is SGHRS, CDR2 YFSETQ. This CDR3 has 16 residues. DNA of the CDR3: TGCGCCAGCAGTCCCGGGACTAGCGGGACCAGGGATACGCAGTATTTT. It yields the protein CASSPGTSGTRDTQYF. Full variable domain (remainder filled in from reference TRBV5-1 and TRBJ2-3): KAGVTQTPRYLIKTRGQQVTLSCSPISGHRSVSWYQQTPGQGLQFLFEYFSETQRNKGNFPGRFSGRQFSNSRSEMNVSTLELGDSALYLCASSPGTSGTRDTQYFGPGTRLTVL.

This clonotype was recorded at least ten times. The chain is built from TRBV4-1 and TRBJ2-7; 7 nucleotides agree with TRBD2. The V segment lost 3 bases and the J segment 0 bases; nucleotides outside the gene matches: 5. Germline CDR1 reads MGHRA; CDR2 reads YSYEKL. The CDR3 covers 15 residues. The CDR3 DNA sequence: TGCGCCAGCAGCCAGCGAGCGGGGAGCTCCTACGAGCAGTACTTC. Its protein is CASSQRAGSSYEQYF.

The chain carries TRBV27 and TRBJ2-1; D is possibly TRBD1 or TRBD2 (6 bases each). CDR3 length: 16 amino acids. The V gene lost 2 bases and the J gene lost 3 bases, with 14 bases spanning the gap. The germline gives CDR1 MNHEY, CDR2 SMNVEV (reference sequence). CDR3 bases: TGTGCCAGCAGTTTAGCGGGACACTCGTACTACAATGAGCAGTTCTTC. Amino acids: CASSLAGHSYYNEQFF.

V and J are TRBV7-8 and TRBJ2-7; D is uncertain. The CDR3 extends over 13 amino acids. V lost 5 bases and J 6 bases, leaving 14 bases between the germline ends. CDR1 and CDR2 (germline): SGHVS, FQNEAQ. CDR3 sequence reads: CASSPREGLEQYF. The CDR3 nucleotides are TGTGCCAGCAGCCCGAGAGAAGGGCTCGAGCAGTACTTC.

This clonotype was found a few times. V gene TRBV7-9 combines with J gene TRBJ2-3; D remains unclear. From germline, CDR1 is SEHNR and CDR2 FQNEAQ (reference sequence). V gave up 9 bases and J gave up 2 bases, with 21 bases separating them. This CDR3 comprises 16 residues. The CDR3 coding sequence is TGTGCCAGTAGCCAAAATAGCAACCGGCCCACAGATACGCAGTATTTT. This gives the protein CASSQNSNRPTDTQYF.

This clonotype was seen a few times. CDR3 nucleotide sequence: TGTGCCTGGAGTGTACAGGGATACACCGGGGAGCTGTTTTTT. Encoded protein: CAWSVQGYTGELFF. The chain carries TRBV30 and TRBJ2-2, with D perhaps matching TRBD1 (6 bases). The CDR3 loop spans 14 amino acids. CDR1 is GTSNPN, CDR2 SVGIG, per germline (reference sequence). V lost 0 bases, J lost 3 bases, and 8 bases lay in between.